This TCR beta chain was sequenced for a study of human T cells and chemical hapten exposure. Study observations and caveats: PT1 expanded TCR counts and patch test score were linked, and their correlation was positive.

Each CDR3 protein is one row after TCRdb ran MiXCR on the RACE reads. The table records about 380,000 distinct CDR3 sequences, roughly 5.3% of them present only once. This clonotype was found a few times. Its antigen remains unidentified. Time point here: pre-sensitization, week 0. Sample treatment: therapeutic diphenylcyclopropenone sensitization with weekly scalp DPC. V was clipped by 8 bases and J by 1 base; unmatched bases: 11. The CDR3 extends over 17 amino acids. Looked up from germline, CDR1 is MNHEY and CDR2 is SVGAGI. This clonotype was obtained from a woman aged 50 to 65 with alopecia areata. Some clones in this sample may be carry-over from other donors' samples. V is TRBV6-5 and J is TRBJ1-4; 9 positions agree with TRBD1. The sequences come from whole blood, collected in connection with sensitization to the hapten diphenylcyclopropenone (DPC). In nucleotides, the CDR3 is TGTGCCAGCTCGACCGGGACAGGGCGTAGAACTAATGAAAAACTGTTTTTT. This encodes CASSTGTGRRTNEKLFF.